This T cell receptor (beta chain) was recorded in a study of vaccination effects on CD4 cells after COVID-19. Scientists isolated CD4+ T cells after a roughly ten-day culture period ended. Everyone in the study got two shots of either the BNT162b2 or mRNA-1273 vaccine. Generated by immunoSEQ multiplex PCR, the TCRdb table keeps only in-frame clones and is missing some. The repertoire has around 47,000 clones, 60% to 75% of them found once; the top ten carry roughly a tenth. Trimming cost V 1 base and J 4 bases, with 13 bases left between them. The CDR3 length is 15 residues. The germline CDR1 and CDR2 sequences are SEHNR and FQNEAQ (reference sequence). Concerning this clone: What it binds is unknown.

The source is a human donor who received a COVID-19 vaccine. This chain uses TRBV7-9 with TRBJ1-2, with D possibly being TRBD1 (6 bases). The specimen was CD4+ T cells from PBMCs cultured without peptide, collected after COVID-19 vaccination. As DNA, the CDR3 is TGTGCCAGCAGCTTAGGGATTGCAGGGGCCTATGGCTACACCTTC. It translates to CASSLGIAGAYGYTF. Filled out from reference TRBV7-9 and TRBJ1-2, the complete variable domain reads DTGVSQNPRHKITKRGQNVTFRCDPISEHNRLYWYRQTLGQGPEFLTYFQNEAQLEKSRLLSDRFSAERPKGSFSTLEIQRTEQGDSAMYLCASSLGIAGAYGYTFGSGTRLTVV.